Described below is a single T cell receptor beta chain sequence and its context. Germline V lookup: CDR1 MNHEY, CDR2 SMNVEV (reference sequence). The ends lost 6 bases at V and 3 bases at J; junction bases unmatched: 8. The CDR3 length is 15 residues. Here immunoSEQ multiplex PCR was the method, and the copy in TCRdb shows in-frame clones only, minus some. Altogether tens of thousands of clones are present, 75% to 90% being singletons, with the ten largest covering around 10%. The data derive from a study of T cell changes during pregnancy in multiple sclerosis. This TCR was recovered from a female donor with multiple sclerosis, enrolled in a pregnancy study. Sequenced here: CD8+ T cells from peripheral blood mononuclear cells, sampled in the third trimester of pregnancy. The chain is built from TRBV27 and TRBJ2-1; TRBD2 matches at 7 bases. CDR3 coding DNA: TGTGCCAGCAGGGCTAGCGGACGGGTCTACAATGAGCAGTTCTTC. Its protein product is CASRASGRVYNEQFF.